These 5 T cell receptor beta chains were all obtained from the same sample, sequenced in a study of technical replicates of blood from several donors. Using immunoSEQ multiplex PCR, the repertoire was profiled, and TCRdb retains in-frame clones only, with some absent. The table records around 100,000 clones, less than 95% of them present only once. Sequencing was done on a sample of T cells isolated from PBMCs. The receptors originated from a human donor in good health.

The J gene is TRBJ2-7, the V gene TRBV28, with 9 nucleotides matching TRBD2. The CDR3 runs 16 residues. Germline CDR1 reads MDHEN; CDR2 reads SYDVKM. V lost 3 bases and J lost 7; bases outside the gene matches: 13. The CDR3 is CASSFLGLAPAGEQYF. The CDR3, as DNA: TGTGCCAGCAGTTTCTTGGGACTAGCTCCCGCAGGGGAGCAGTACTTC.

The chain links TRBV19 to TRBJ1-1; D unresolved. There are 12 residues in the CDR3. V gave up 6 bases and J gave up 6 bases, with 11 bases separating them. Germline-derived CDR1 and CDR2 are LNHDA and SQIVND (reference sequence). CDR3 loop: CASRLYEAEAFF. The DNA of the CDR3 is TGTGCCAGTAGACTATATGAAGCTGAAGCTTTCTTT.

The chain joins TRBV5-4 to TRBJ1-3, with 8 bases identical to TRBD1. The CDR3 is made up of 15 amino acids. The germline V gene has CDR1 SGHNT and CDR2 YYREEE (reference sequence). The ends lost 2 bases at V and 3 bases at J; junction bases unmatched: 4. CDR3 bases: TGTGCCAGCAGCTTAGGGGGGACAGGTGGAAACACCATATATTTT. It encodes CASSLGGTGGNTIYF.

The V gene is TRBV9, the J gene TRBJ1-2, with D hard to call. Deletions cut 0 bases from V and 4 bases from J, with 13 bases between. Germline V lookup: CDR1 SGDLS, CDR2 YYNGEE. The CDR3 runs 15 residues. The DNA of the CDR3 is TGTGCCAGCAGCGTAGATGTAGAGGCAGTCTATGGCTACACCTTC. It translates to CASSVDVEAVYGYTF.

This chain uses TRBV6-1 with TRBJ2-7; no clear D gene. The germline CDR1 and CDR2 sequences are MNHNS and SASEGT. Between the trimmed V and J ends, which lost 10 bases and 1 base, there was a span of 17 bases. This CDR3 region has 14 residues. CDR3 in DNA: TGTGCCACCTTAGTTTTTGGTAATTCCTACGAGCAGTACTTC. Amino acids: CATLVFGNSYEQYF.